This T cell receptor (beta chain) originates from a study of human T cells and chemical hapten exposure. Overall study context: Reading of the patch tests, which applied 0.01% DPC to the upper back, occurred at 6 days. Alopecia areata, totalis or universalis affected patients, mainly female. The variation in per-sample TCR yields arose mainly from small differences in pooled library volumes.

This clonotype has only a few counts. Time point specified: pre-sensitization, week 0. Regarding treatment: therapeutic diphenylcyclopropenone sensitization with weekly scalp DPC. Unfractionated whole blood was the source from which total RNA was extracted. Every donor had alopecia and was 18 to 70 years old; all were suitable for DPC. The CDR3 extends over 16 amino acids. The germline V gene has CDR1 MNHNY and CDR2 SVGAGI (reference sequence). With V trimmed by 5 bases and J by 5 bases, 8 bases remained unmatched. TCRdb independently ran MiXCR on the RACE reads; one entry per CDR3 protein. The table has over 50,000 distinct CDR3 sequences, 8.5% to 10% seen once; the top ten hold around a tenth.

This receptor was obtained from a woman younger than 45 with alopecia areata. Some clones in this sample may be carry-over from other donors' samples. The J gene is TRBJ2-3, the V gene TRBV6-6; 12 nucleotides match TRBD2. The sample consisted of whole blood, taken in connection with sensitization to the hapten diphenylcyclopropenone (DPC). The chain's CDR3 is CASSATLAGGKDTQYF. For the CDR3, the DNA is TGTGCCAGCAGTGCAACCCTAGCGGGGGGGAAAGATACGCAGTATTTT.